This T cell receptor (beta chain) was retrieved from a study of patients and donors after allogeneic stem cell transplantation. TCRdb called the RT-PCR reads again in MiXCR, with one record for every CDR3 protein. The sample includes about 960,000 distinct CDR3 sequences, about a sixth seen only once; the top ten take under 6.5%. V was pared by 4 bases and J by 6 bases, with 18 bases between. In germline, CDR1 is MNHEY, CDR2 SVGAGI. CDR3 length: 15 amino acids. This clonotype was picked up a small number of times. The origin of this receptor is a human donor who was either an allogeneic HSCT recipient or a stem cell or donor lymphocyte infusion donor (not recorded which). It is not recorded whose cells these are; they may come from a transplant donor. The V gene is TRBV6-5, the J gene TRBJ1-1; tentative D call: TRBD1 (5 bases). The specimen sequenced was blood, either unsorted or a sorted T cell fraction (not recorded which). CDR3 region: CASSSAQVKGPEAFF. The CDR3 DNA follows: TGTGCCAGCAGTTCCGCACAAGTAAAGGGACCTGAAGCTTTCTTT.